The 3 T cell receptor beta chains presented below share a single source sample, sequenced in a study of cytomegalovirus exposure and HLA in healthy donors. This PCR relied on a set of 60 Vbeta primers and 13 Jbeta primers. Some clones are missing from TCRdb's copy, which holds only in-frame ones; the method was immunoSEQ multiplex PCR. The repertoire includes 95,000 to 100,000 clones, about 70% of them detected once, and under 2% sits in the top ten. Sequenced sample: PBMCs. The receptors derive from a woman aged 40 to 50 in good health and CMV-seronegative.

This sequence joins TRBV4-1 and TRBJ1-2; D is undetermined. There are 14 residues in the CDR3. Trimming removed 3 bases at V and 4 bases at J, with 12 bases between. The germline V gene has CDR1 MGHRA and CDR2 YSYEKL. As DNA, the CDR3 is TGCGCCAGCAGCCATCTCCCTCCCCTCTATGGCTACACCTTC. Translating gives CASSHLPPLYGYTF.

A word on this clone: It is likely a read error, because the conserved phenylalanine at the end of the CDR3 is missing. The chain joins TRBV29-1 to TRBJ1-2, with D perhaps matching TRBD1 (6 bases). CDR3 length: 13 residues. V was shortened by 2 bases and J by 6 bases, with 13 bases between the two germline ends. Germline loops: CDR1 SQVTM, CDR2 ANQGSEA. In DNA form, the CDR3 reads TGCAGCGTTGAACCCTCAGGGGCCGATGGCTACACCCTC. Amino acids: CSVEPSGADGYTL.

This chain uses TRBV19 with TRBJ2-7, with a weak D call TRBD1 (6 bases). The V gene's germline CDR1 is LNHDA and CDR2 SQIVND (reference sequence). Trimming took off 4 bases at V and 3 bases at J, with 19 bases between the two ends. The CDR3 has 16 residues. The CDR3 nucleotides are TGTGCCAGTAGTACTACCGCAGGGACACTCCTCTACGAGCAGTACTTC. Translated: CASSTTAGTLLYEQYF.